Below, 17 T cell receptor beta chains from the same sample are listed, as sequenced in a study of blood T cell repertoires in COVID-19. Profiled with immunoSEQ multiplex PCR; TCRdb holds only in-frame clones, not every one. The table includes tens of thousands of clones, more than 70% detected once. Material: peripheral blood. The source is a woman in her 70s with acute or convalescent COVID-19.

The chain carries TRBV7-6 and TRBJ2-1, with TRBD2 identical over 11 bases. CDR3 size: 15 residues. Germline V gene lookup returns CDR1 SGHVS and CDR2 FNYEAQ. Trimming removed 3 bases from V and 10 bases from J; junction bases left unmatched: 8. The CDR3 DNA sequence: TGTGCCAGCAGCTTTGGTAGCGGGGGGGCGCAGGAGCAGTTCTTC. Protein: CASSFGSGGAQEQFF.

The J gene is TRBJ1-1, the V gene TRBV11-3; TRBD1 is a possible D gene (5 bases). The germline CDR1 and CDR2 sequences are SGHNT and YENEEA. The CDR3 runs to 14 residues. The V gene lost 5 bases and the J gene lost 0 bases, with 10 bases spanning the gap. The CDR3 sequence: CASSATAMNTEAFF. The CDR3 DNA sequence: TGTGCCAGCAGCGCGACAGCGATGAACACTGAAGCTTTCTTT.

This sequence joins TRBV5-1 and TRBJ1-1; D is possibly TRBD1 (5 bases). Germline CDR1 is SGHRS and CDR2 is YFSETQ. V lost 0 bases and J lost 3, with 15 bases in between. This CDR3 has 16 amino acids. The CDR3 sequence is CASSLGSSTGDTEAFF. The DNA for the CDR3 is TGCGCCAGCAGCTTGGGGAGTAGTACGGGGGACACTGAAGCTTTCTTT.

The CDR3 DNA follows: TGTGCCAGTAGTAAGGACAGGGATATGAACACTGAAGCTTTCTTT. This encodes CASSKDRDMNTEAFF. This chain uses TRBV19 with TRBJ1-1; 8 nucleotides match TRBD1. Germline V gene lookup returns CDR1 LNHDA and CDR2 SQIVND (reference sequence). With V trimmed by 4 bases and J by 0 bases, 4 bases remained unmatched. The CDR3 length is 15 residues.

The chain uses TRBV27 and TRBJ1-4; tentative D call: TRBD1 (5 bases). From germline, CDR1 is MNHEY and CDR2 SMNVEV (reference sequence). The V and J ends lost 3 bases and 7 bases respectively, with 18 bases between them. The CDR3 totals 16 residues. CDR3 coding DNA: TGTGCCAGCAGTTTTTCCTGGGGCGGAAGGAGTGAAAAACTGTTTTTT. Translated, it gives CASSFSWGGRSEKLFF. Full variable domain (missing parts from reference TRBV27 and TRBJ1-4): EAQVTQNPRYLITVTGKKLTVTCSQNMNHEYMSWYRQDPGLGLRQIYYSMNVEVTDKGDVPEGYKVSRKEKRNFPLILESPSPNQTSLYFCASSFSWGGRSEKLFFGSGTQLSVL.

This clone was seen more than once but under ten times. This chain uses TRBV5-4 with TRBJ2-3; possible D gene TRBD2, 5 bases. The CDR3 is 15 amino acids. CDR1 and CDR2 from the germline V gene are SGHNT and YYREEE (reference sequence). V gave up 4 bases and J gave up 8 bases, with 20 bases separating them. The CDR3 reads CASSVDYAGGGTQYF. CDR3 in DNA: TGTGCCAGCAGCGTAGACTACGCCGGCGGCGGTACGCAGTATTTT.

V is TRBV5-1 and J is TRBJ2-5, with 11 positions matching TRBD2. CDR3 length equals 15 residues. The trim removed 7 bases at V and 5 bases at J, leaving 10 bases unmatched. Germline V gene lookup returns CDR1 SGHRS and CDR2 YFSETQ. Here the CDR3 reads CASGSSGGAVETQYF. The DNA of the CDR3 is TGCGCCAGCGGAAGTAGCGGGGGGGCCGTCGAGACCCAGTACTTC. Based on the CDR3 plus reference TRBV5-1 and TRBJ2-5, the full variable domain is KAGVTQTPRYLIKTRGQQVTLSCSPISGHRSVSWYQQTPGQGLQFLFEYFSETQRNKGNFPGRFSGRQFSNSRSEMNVSTLELGDSALYLCASGSSGGAVETQYFGPGTRLLVL.

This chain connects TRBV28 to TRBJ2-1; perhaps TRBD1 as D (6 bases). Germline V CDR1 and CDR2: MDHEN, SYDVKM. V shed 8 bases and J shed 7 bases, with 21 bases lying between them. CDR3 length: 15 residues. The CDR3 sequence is CASGTGQPSLNEQFF. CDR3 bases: TGTGCCAGCGGAACTGGACAGCCAAGCCTGAATGAGCAGTTCTTC.

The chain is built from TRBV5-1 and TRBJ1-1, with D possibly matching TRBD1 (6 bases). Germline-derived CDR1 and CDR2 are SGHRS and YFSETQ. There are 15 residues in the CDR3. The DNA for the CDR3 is TGCGCGTCCACCCTGGGGGCAGCCAAGAACACTGAAGCTTTCTTT. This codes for CASTLGAAKNTEAFF. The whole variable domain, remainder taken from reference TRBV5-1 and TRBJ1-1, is KAGVTQTPRYLIKTRGQQVTLSCSPISGHRSVSWYQQTPGQGLQFLFEYFSETQRNKGNFPGRFSGRQFSNSRSEMNVSTLELGDSALYLCASTLGAAKNTEAFFGQGTRLTVV.

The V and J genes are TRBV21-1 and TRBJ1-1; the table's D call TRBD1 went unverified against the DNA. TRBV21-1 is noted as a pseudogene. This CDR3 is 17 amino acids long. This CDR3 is CASSTGIPGGENTEAFF. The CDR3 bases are TGTGCCAGCAGCACGGGGATCCCAGGGGGAGAGAACACTGAAGCTTTCTTT.

In nucleotides, the CDR3 is TGTGCCAGCTCACCGTCCCGGGACAGGGAGGAGGGGACCCAGTACTTC. The encoded protein is CASSPSRDREEGTQYF. The chain joins TRBV18 to TRBJ2-5, with TRBD1 matching over 9 bases. The CDR3 is made up of 16 amino acids. Germline lookup yields CDR1 KGHSH and CDR2 LQKENI. V shed 3 bases and J 7 bases; nucleotides not matched to a gene: 12.

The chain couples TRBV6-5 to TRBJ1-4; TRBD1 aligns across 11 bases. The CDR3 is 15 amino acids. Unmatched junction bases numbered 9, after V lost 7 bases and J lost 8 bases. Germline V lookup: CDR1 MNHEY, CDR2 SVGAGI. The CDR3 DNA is TGTGCCAGCACTCGACCGGGACAGGGGGGAGAAAAACTGTTTTTT. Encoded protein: CASTRPGQGGEKLFF.

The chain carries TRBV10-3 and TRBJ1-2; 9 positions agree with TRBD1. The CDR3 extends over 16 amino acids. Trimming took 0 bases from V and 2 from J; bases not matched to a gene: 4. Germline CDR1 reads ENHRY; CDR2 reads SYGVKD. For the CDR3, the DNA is TGTGCCATCAGTGAGTCAGGGACAGGGTCCAACTATGGCTACACCTTC. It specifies CAISESGTGSNYGYTF.

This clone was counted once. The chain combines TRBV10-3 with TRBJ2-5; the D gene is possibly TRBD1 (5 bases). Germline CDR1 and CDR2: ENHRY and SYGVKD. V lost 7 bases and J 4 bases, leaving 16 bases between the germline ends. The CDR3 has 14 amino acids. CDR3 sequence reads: CAINPDRAPETQYF. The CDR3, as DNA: TGTGCCATCAACCCCGACAGAGCTCCAGAGACCCAGTACTTC.

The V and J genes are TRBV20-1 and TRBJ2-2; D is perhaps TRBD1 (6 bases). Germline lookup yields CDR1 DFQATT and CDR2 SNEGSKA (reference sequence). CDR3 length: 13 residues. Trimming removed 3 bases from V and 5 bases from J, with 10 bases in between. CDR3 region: CSASWDKTGELFF. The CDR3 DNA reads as TGCAGTGCTAGTTGGGACAAAACCGGGGAGCTGTTTTTT.

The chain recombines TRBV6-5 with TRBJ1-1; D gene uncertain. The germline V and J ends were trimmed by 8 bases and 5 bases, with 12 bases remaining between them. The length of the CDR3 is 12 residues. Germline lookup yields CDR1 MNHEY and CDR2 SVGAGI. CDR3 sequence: CASERFGTEAFF. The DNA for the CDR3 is TGTGCCAGCGAAAGATTCGGTACTGAAGCTTTCTTT.

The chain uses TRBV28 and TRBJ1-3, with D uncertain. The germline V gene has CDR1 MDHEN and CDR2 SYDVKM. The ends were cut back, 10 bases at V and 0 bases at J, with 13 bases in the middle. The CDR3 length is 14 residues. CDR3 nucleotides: TGTGCCACCGCGGCATCAGACTCTGGAAACACCATATATTTT. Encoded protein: CATAASDSGNTIYF.